Listed below are T cell receptor beta chains from one sample, sequenced in a study of cytomegalovirus exposure and HLA in healthy donors. Profiled with immunoSEQ multiplex PCR; TCRdb holds only in-frame clones, not every one. The sample totals over 100,000 clones. Material: PBMCs. Receptors originate from a man between 18 and 29 years old in good health and CMV-seronegative. CDR3s include the opening cysteine and the closing phenylalanine or tryptophan. The order of the fields is D gene, J gene, CDR3 length, V gene, CDR3 DNA, CDR3 protein. D genes are given only for firm matches.

D gene: .
J gene: TRBJ2-3
CDR3 length: 14
V gene: TRBV27
CDR3 DNA: TGTGCCAGCAGTTATGGCCTTGAGGCAGATACGCAGTATTTT
CDR3 protein: CASSYGLEADTQYF

D gene: TRBD1
J gene: TRBJ2-7
CDR3 length: 16
V gene: TRBV14
CDR3 DNA: TGTGCCAGCAGCCAATTTATAGGGACAGGGTTAGACGAGCAGTACTTC
CDR3 protein: CASSQFIGTGLDEQYF

D gene: .
J gene: TRBJ1-1
CDR3 length: 14
V gene: TRBV5-4
CDR3 DNA: TGTGCCAGCAGCCCGACTCAGGGGTGGACTGAAGCTTTCTTT
CDR3 protein: CASSPTQGWTEAFF

D gene: .
J gene: TRBJ1-1
CDR3 length: 15
V gene: TRBV6-5
CDR3 DNA: TGTGCCAGCAGTTACTCCCGACAGCAGAACACTGAAGCTTTCTTT
CDR3 protein: CASSYSRQQNTEAFF

D gene: TRBD1
J gene: TRBJ2-2
CDR3 length: 15
V gene: TRBV4-3
CDR3 DNA: TGCGCCAGCAGCCCAACAGGACAGGGGACCGGGGAGCTGTTTTTT
CDR3 protein: CASSPTGQGTGELFF

D gene: TRBD1
J gene: TRBJ1-4
CDR3 length: 17
V gene: TRBV15
CDR3 DNA: TGTGCCACCAGCAGAACGACGAGTGGGACAGCCTATGAAAAACTGTTTTTT
CDR3 protein: CATSRTTSGTAYEKLFF

D gene: TRBD2
J gene: TRBJ2-1
CDR3 length: 16
V gene: TRBV5-5
CDR3 DNA: TGTGCCAGCAGCCCCTTCGGAGCGGGAGAATACAATGAGCAGTTCTTC
CDR3 protein: CASSPFGAGEYNEQFF

D gene: .
J gene: TRBJ1-5
CDR3 length: 15
V gene: TRBV10-3
CDR3 DNA: TGTGCCATCAGTGAGACGACAGTAGCAAATCAGCCCCAGCATTTT
CDR3 protein: CAISETTVANQPQHF

D gene: TRBD2
J gene: TRBJ2-1
CDR3 length: 15
V gene: TRBV7-8
CDR3 DNA: TGTGCCAGCACCCGTCAAAGGCGGGGGGCCAATGAGCAGTTCTTC
CDR3 protein: CASTRQRRGANEQFF

D gene: TRBD1
J gene: TRBJ2-7
CDR3 length: 15
V gene: TRBV13
CDR3 DNA: TGTGCCAGCAGCCCTACAGGGGGCGCTACGTCCGAGCAGTACTTC
CDR3 protein: CASSPTGGATSEQYF

D gene: TRBD1
J gene: TRBJ1-1
CDR3 length: 14
V gene: TRBV11-2
CDR3 DNA: TGTGCCAGCAGCCCGAATCAAGACCGGGACAGGGTGGGGTTT
CDR3 protein: CASSPNQDRDRVGF

D gene: .
J gene: TRBJ2-7
CDR3 length: 14
V gene: TRBV28
CDR3 DNA: TGTGCCAGCAGTTTTCAGGTCTTGACCTACGAGCAGTACTTC
CDR3 protein: CASSFQVLTYEQYF

D gene: TRBD1
J gene: TRBJ1-5
CDR3 length: 15
V gene: TRBV6-5
CDR3 DNA: TGTGCCAGCAGAACTGACAGGGGCAGCAATCAGCCCCAGCATTTT
CDR3 protein: CASRTDRGSNQPQHF

D gene: TRBD1
J gene: TRBJ1-1
CDR3 length: 16
V gene: TRBV9
CDR3 DNA: TGTGCCAGCAGCTCAGGACAGGGGAGGTGGGACACTGAAGCTTTCTTT
CDR3 protein: CASSSGQGRWDTEAFF

D gene: TRBD2
J gene: TRBJ2-1
CDR3 length: 16
V gene: TRBV4-3
CDR3 DNA: TGCGCCAGCAGCCAAGAGTTAGCGGGAGCCTACAATGAGCAGTTCTTC
CDR3 protein: CASSQELAGAYNEQFF

D gene: .
J gene: TRBJ1-1
CDR3 length: 14
V gene: TRBV5-1
CDR3 DNA: TGCGCCAGCAGCTTGGATGGGGCGAACACTGAAGCTTTCTTT
CDR3 protein: CASSLDGANTEAFF

D gene: TRBD2
J gene: TRBJ2-2
CDR3 length: 16
V gene: TRBV4-2
CDR3 DNA: TGTGCCAGCAGCCAGTTCTGGCGGGAGGCCCAAGGGGAGCTGTTTTTT
CDR3 protein: CASSQFWREAQGELFF

D gene: .
J gene: TRBJ1-5
CDR3 length: 18
V gene: TRBV25-1
CDR3 DNA: TGTGCCAGCAGTGATCGCGACACCTGGGCCCCTAGCAATCAGCCCCAGCATTTT
CDR3 protein: CASSDRDTWAPSNQPQHF

D gene: .
J gene: TRBJ1-3
CDR3 length: 14
V gene: TRBV6-5
CDR3 DNA: TGTGCCAGCAGTTACGGGCCCTCTGGAAACACCATATATTTT
CDR3 protein: CASSYGPSGNTIYF

D gene: TRBD1
J gene: TRBJ2-7
CDR3 length: 13
V gene: TRBV9
CDR3 DNA: TGTGCCAGCAGCCCGGGACAGGGCTACGAGCAGTACTTC
CDR3 protein: CASSPGQGYEQYF

D gene: .
J gene: TRBJ2-1
CDR3 length: 16
V gene: TRBV10-3
CDR3 DNA: TGTGCCATCAGTGAGTCGATCGGAGCTCGTACCAATGAGCAGTTCTTC
CDR3 protein: CAISESIGARTNEQFF

D gene: TRBD1
J gene: TRBJ1-1
CDR3 length: 14
V gene: TRBV7-2
CDR3 DNA: TGTGCCAGCAGACCCCGACAGGGCCACACTGAAGCTTTCTTT
CDR3 protein: CASRPRQGHTEAFF